The 10 T cell receptor beta chains reported below all come from one sample, sequenced in a study of shared clonotypes between healthy human individuals. Sequencing used immunoSEQ multiplex PCR; TCRdb keeps in-frame clones, though not all of them. Of about 1 million clones detected, around 74% appear once; the ten largest clones hold approximately 1.5%. Material for sequencing was memory CD4+ T cells sorted from blood. The sample's subset: CD45RA-negative fraction. These receptors were collected from a man between 18 and 35 years old in good health.

The chain combines TRBV6-1 with TRBJ1-1; D possibly corresponds to TRBD1 (5 bases). Germline values: CDR1 MNHNS, CDR2 SASEGT. V lost 6 bases, J lost 6 bases, and 20 bases lay in between. This CDR3 is 15 amino acids long. The CDR3 here is CASSFRDGLGAEAFF. The CDR3 DNA reads TGTGCCAGCAGCTTCCGGGACGGGTTAGGGGCTGAAGCTTTCTTT.

CDR3 region: CASTSRTGELFF. For the CDR3, the DNA is TGTGCCAGCACCTCCCGCACCGGGGAGCTGTTTTTT. The chain joins TRBV28 to TRBJ2-2; no definite D call. This CDR3 spans 12 amino acids. V lost 7 bases, J lost 4 bases, and 7 bases lay in between. Germline V gives CDR1 MDHEN, CDR2 SYDVKM.

V gene TRBV5-6 combines with J gene TRBJ2-6; no clear D. The germline V gene has CDR1 SGHDT and CDR2 YYEEEE. The CDR3 runs 17 residues. The V and J ends lost 2 bases and 0 bases respectively, with 12 bases between them. CDR3 nucleotide sequence: TGTGCCAGCAGCTTTCTGGCGGCGAGCTCTGGGGCCAACGTCCTGACTTTC. As protein: CASSFLAASSGANVLTF.

V and J are TRBV4-3 and TRBJ2-1; unclear D gene. CDR1 and CDR2 (germline): LGHNA, YSLEER. Trimming left V 2 bases short and J 8 bases short, with 19 bases between. This CDR3 comprises 16 residues. The CDR3 DNA reads as TGCGCCAGCAGCCAAAACCCCCTAGGGCAGGTGGATGAGCAGTTCTTC. This gives the protein CASSQNPLGQVDEQFF.

The V and J genes are TRBV6-5 and TRBJ2-3, with unresolved D. V lost 11 bases and J 4 bases, leaving 10 bases between the germline ends. The CDR3 has 11 amino acids. Germline V gene data show CDR1 as MNHEY and CDR2 as SVGAGI. This CDR3 is CAARGADTQYF. CDR3 coding DNA: TGTGCCGCCCGAGGCGCAGATACGCAGTATTTT.

V usage is TRBV5-4 and J usage is TRBJ2-1, with 15 nucleotides matching TRBD2. CDR3 length: 16 residues. V shed 4 bases, J shed 10 bases, and the junction held 9 bases outside the gene matches. CDR1 is SGHNT, CDR2 YYREEE, per germline (reference sequence). The CDR3 nucleotides read TGTGCCAGCAGCACGGGACTAGCGGGAGGACTAGGGGAGCAGTTCTTC. This gives the protein CASSTGLAGGLGEQFF.

In this sample, this clone turned up a few times. The V and J genes are TRBV27 and TRBJ1-2, with D maybe TRBD1 (6 bases). Trimming removed 5 bases from V and 8 bases from J, with 18 bases in between. Germline V lookup: CDR1 MNHEY, CDR2 SMNVEV (reference sequence). The CDR3 sequence is 14 residues long. CDR3 DNA: TGTGCCAGCAGTCTAACCTCAGGGGCTCGGGGCTACACCTTC. Encoded protein: CASSLTSGARGYTF.

The J gene is TRBJ2-5, the V gene TRBV29-1, with D hard to call. V gave up 7 bases and J gave up 5 bases, with 11 bases separating them. The CDR3 totals 11 residues. Per germline, CDR1 SQVTM and CDR2 ANQGSEA. As DNA, the CDR3 is TGCAGCGGCTCAATCGGGGAGACCCAGTACTTC. Translating gives CSGSIGETQYF.

The chain employs TRBV5-4 and TRBJ1-2; D is unresolved. Deletions cut 1 base from V and 1 base from J, with 8 bases between. This CDR3 has 14 residues. The V gene's germline CDR1 is SGHNT and CDR2 YYREEE (reference sequence). CDR3 DNA: TGTGCCAGCAGCTTGAAGAGATTTAACTATGGCTACACCTTC. It yields the protein CASSLKRFNYGYTF. Full variable domain (rest looked up from reference TRBV5-4 and TRBJ1-2): ETGVTQSPTHLIKTRGQQVTLRCSSQSGHNTVSWYQQALGQGPQFIFQYYREEENGRGNFPPRFSGLQFPNYSSELNVNALELDDSALYLCASSLKRFNYGYTFGSGTRLTVV.

V gene TRBV25-1 combines with J gene TRBJ2-2; 9 bases map to TRBD1. This CDR3 has 17 residues. Trimming at V came to 6 bases and at J to 1 base, leaving 9 bases not matched to a gene. The V gene's germline CDR1 is MGHDK and CDR2 SYGVNS. The CDR3 bases are TGTGCCAGCAGGAAGAAAGGGACAGGGTTGAACACCGGGGAGCTGTTTTTT. Its protein product is CASRKKGTGLNTGELFF.